A selection of T cell receptor beta chains follows, all from one sample in a study of CD8 T cells in ankylosing spondylitis. TCRdb re-derived calls from the 5' RACE reads in MiXCR, one entry per CDR3 protein. The data hold some 150,000 distinct CDR3 sequences, with approximately 10% observed a single time. Sequences were obtained from blood, either unsorted or a sorted T cell fraction (not recorded which). Source of these receptors: a female donor with ankylosing spondylitis or in good health (not recorded which). Both conserved end residues are part of each CDR3. The order of the fields is CDR3 DNA, CDR3 protein, clone size, D gene, J gene, V gene. The D gene is left open where the match is weak. The size field reads once, few or many counts, or a class when the clone is expanded.

cdr3_nt: TGCAGCTCTCAGGAGCTGGGTTCCTACAATGAGCAGTTCTTC; cdr3_aa: CSSQELGSYNEQFF; clone_size: many; d_call: NA; j_call: TRBJ2-1; v_call: TRBV29-1
cdr3_nt: TGTGCCAGCAGCCCGAATGGCTTTGACAATGAGCAGTTCTTC; cdr3_aa: CASSPNGFDNEQFF; clone_size: few; d_call: NA; j_call: TRBJ2-1; v_call: TRBV7-3
cdr3_nt: TGCAGCGTTGAGGCCCCGGGAGGGGAGGTATATGGCTACACCTTC; cdr3_aa: CSVEAPGGEVYGYTF; clone_size: few; d_call: NA; j_call: TRBJ1-2; v_call: TRBV29-1
cdr3_nt: TGCAGTGCCCAGACTAGCGGACCGCGGGATACGCAGTATTTT; cdr3_aa: CSAQTSGPRDTQYF; clone_size: many; d_call: TRBD2; j_call: TRBJ2-3; v_call: TRBV20-1
cdr3_nt: TGTGCCAGCAGCCCACAGGGCACTAGCACAGATACGCAGTATTTT; cdr3_aa: CASSPQGTSTDTQYF; clone_size: many; d_call: NA; j_call: TRBJ2-3; v_call: TRBV12-3/TRBV12-4
cdr3_nt: TGTGCCAGCAGCAAAAAATCCCCGAGGGAGCCCCAGCATTTT; cdr3_aa: CASSKKSPREPQHF; clone_size: many; d_call: NA; j_call: TRBJ1-5; v_call: TRBV21-1
cdr3_nt: TGCAGCGCAGGGGATAGTCAGCCCCAGCATTTT; cdr3_aa: CSAGDSQPQHF; clone_size: many; d_call: NA; j_call: TRBJ1-5; v_call: TRBV29-1
cdr3_nt: TGCAGTGCTACACAGGGAGTTCAGAGCAATCAGCCCCAGCATTTT; cdr3_aa: CSATQGVQSNQPQHF; clone_size: many; d_call: NA; j_call: TRBJ1-5; v_call: TRBV20-1
cdr3_nt: TGCGCCAGCAGCTCACCGGGACAGGGCCTTCGAGGGAAGAATGAGCAGTTCTTC; cdr3_aa: CASSSPGQGLRGKNEQFF; clone_size: few; d_call: TRBD1; j_call: TRBJ2-1; v_call: TRBV5-1
cdr3_nt: TGTGCCAGCAGCCGGGACGGGCAGAACTATGGCTACACCTTC; cdr3_aa: CASSRDGQNYGYTF; clone_size: many; d_call: NA; j_call: TRBJ1-2; v_call: TRBV12-3/TRBV12-4
cdr3_nt: TGCAGTGCTAGTAGGGGGGCCGAGCAGTACTTC; cdr3_aa: CSASRGAEQYF; clone_size: many; d_call: NA; j_call: TRBJ2-7; v_call: TRBV20-1